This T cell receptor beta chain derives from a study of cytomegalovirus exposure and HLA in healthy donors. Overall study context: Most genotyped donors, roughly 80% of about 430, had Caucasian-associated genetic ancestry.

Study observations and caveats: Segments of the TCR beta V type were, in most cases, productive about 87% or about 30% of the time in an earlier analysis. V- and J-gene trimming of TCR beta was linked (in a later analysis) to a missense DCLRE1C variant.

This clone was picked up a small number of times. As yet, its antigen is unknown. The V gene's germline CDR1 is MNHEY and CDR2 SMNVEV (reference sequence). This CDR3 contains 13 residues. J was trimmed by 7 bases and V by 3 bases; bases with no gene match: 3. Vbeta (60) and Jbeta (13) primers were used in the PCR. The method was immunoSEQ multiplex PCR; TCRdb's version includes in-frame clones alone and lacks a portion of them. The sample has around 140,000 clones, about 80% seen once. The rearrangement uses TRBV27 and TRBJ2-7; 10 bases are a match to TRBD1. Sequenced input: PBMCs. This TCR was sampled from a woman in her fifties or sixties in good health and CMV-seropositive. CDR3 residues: CASSFGTGVEQYF. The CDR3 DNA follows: TGTGCCAGCAGTTTCGGGACAGGGGTTGAGCAGTACTTC.